These 20 T cell receptor beta chains came from one sample sequenced in a study of Ad26.COV2.S vaccination and SARS-CoV-2 variants. The treatment denotes: some 20 received Ad26.COV2.S at low or high dose, single or two shots; 5 received placebo; per-sample allocation not given. The samples date from day 63 after the first vaccine or placebo injection. Here immunoSEQ multiplex PCR was the method, and the copy in TCRdb shows in-frame clones only, minus some. The data contain 350,000 to 500,000 clones, approximately 90% of them singletons. The specimen was peripheral blood, collected in a trial of Ad26.COV2.S vaccine versus placebo. The origin of the receptors is a person between 18 and 60 years old who received the Ad26.COV2.S COVID-19 vaccine or a placebo.

The V call is TRBV7-9, the J call TRBJ2-6; no reliable D call. The CDR3 consists of 15 residues. V was clipped by 7 bases and J by 1 base, with 11 bases between them. CDR1 is SEHNR and CDR2 is FQNEAQ in the germline V gene (reference sequence). CDR3 sequence: CASTYGNSGANVLTF. CDR3 bases: TGTGCCAGCACCTACGGAAATTCTGGGGCCAACGTCCTGACTTTC.

The V and J genes are TRBV11-3 and TRBJ2-7; weak D call: TRBD1 (6 bases). Trimming shortened V by 2 bases and J by 3 bases, and 14 bases separated the two germline ends. CDR3 length equals 15 residues. Germline V gene sequence: CDR1 SGHNT, CDR2 YENEEA. The CDR3 DNA reads as TGTGCCAGCAGCTTATCTCCGGGACATAACTACGAGCAGTACTTC. Protein sequence: CASSLSPGHNYEQYF.

This sequence joins TRBV10-3 and TRBJ1-3; 8 bases fit TRBD1. Germline assignment: CDR1 ENHRY and CDR2 SYGVKD. The J segment lost 2 bases and the V segment lost 4 bases, leaving 7 bases of the junction unmatched. The CDR3 has 16 residues. As DNA, the CDR3 is TGTGCCATCAGTGCCCGACAGGGGACAACTGGAAACACCATATATTTT. It encodes CAISARQGTTGNTIYF.

V and J are TRBV6-2 or TRBV6-3 and TRBJ1-3, with D possibly being TRBD1 (6 bases). CDR3 length: 15 residues. Germline V gives CDR1 MNHEY, CDR2 SVGEGT. Between the trimmed V and J ends, which lost 2 bases and 3 bases, there was a span of 11 bases. As DNA, the CDR3 is TGTGCCAGCAGTTACGTCGGGGGCCTTGGAAACACCATATATTTT. Its translation is CASSYVGGLGNTIYF.

The rearrangement links TRBV5-4 to TRBJ1-1; TRBD1 is a possible D gene (6 bases). This CDR3 is 14 amino acids long. CDR1 is SGHNT, CDR2 YYREEE, per germline (reference sequence). V gave up 1 base and J gave up 4 bases, with 11 bases separating them. CDR3 nucleotide sequence: TGTGCCAGCAGCTTGCTGGGGGCGGGCACTGAAGCTTTCTTT. It encodes CASSLLGAGTEAFF.

Worth noting for this clone: Its ends do not fully match the called genes, so a read error is possible. The sample holds other DNA sequences that translate to the same CDR3. This rearrangement joins TRBV19 to TRBJ1-5, with 9 bases that match TRBD1. The germline V gene has CDR1 LNHDA and CDR2 SQIVND (reference sequence). The CDR3 covers 14 residues. Here the CDR3 reads CASSPTGGHQPQHF. The CDR3 region has the DNA TGTGCCAGTAGTCCTACAGGGGGCCATCAGCCCCAACATTTT. The full variable domain, rest sourced from reference TRBV19 and TRBJ1-5, is DGGITQSPKYLFRKEGQNVTLSCEQNLNHDAMYWYRQDPGQGLRLIYYSQIVNDFQKGDIAEGYSVSREKKESFPLTVTSAQKNPTAFYLCASSPTGGHQPQHFGDGTRLSIL.

This chain connects TRBV6-8 to TRBJ1-5; D is uncertain. Germline V gene lookup returns CDR1 MNHGY and CDR2 SAAAGT. The CDR3 consists of 16 residues. Deletions cut 9 bases from V and 4 bases from J, with 22 bases between. The DNA for the CDR3 is TGTGCCAGTACTCAGAACCGTCGGACGTCGAATCAGCCCCAGCATTTT. Its translation: CASTQNRRTSNQPQHF.

The genes are TRBV6-5 and TRBJ1-3, with 7 bases matching TRBD1. Germline CDR1 MNHEY, CDR2 SVGAGI. Trimming removed 4 bases from V and 4 bases from J; junction bases left unmatched: 4. CDR3 length equals 14 residues. The CDR3 DNA reads as TGTGCCAGCAGTTCAAGGGGGCGCGGAAACACCATATATTTT. Its protein product is CASSSRGRGNTIYF.

The chain recombines TRBV11-2 with TRBJ2-4; D is undetermined. Germline V CDR1 and CDR2: SGHAT, FQNNGV. Trimming cost V 0 bases and J 0 bases, with 9 bases left between them. The CDR3 contains 16 residues. The CDR3 spells CASSLDRALAKNIQYF. CDR3 coding DNA: TGTGCCAGCAGCTTAGATCGGGCCCTAGCCAAAAACATTCAGTACTTC.

The V and J genes are TRBV7-3 and TRBJ2-1, with D tentatively TRBD1 or TRBD2 (5 bases each). The CDR3 extends over 13 amino acids. CDR1 is SGHTA and CDR2 is FQGTGA in the germline V gene. The V end lost 5 bases, the J end lost 9 bases, and 14 bases lay between the germline ends. The CDR3 nucleotides read TGTGCCAGCAGCCCCCGGGGCGGAGGTGAGCAGTTCTTC. Translated, it gives CASSPRGGGEQFF.

The chain is built from TRBV7-9 and TRBJ1-6, with 10 positions matching TRBD1. Germline CDR1 SEHNR, CDR2 FQNEAQ (reference sequence). The CDR3 has 18 amino acids. V trimming: 4 bases; J trimming: 3 bases; junction bases outside the gene matches: 9. CDR3 sequence reads: CASSSGATGGFYNSPLHF. CDR3 bases: TGTGCCAGCAGCTCGGGGGCGACAGGGGGCTTCTATAATTCACCCCTCCACTTT.

The chain has TRBV19 and TRBJ1-5; TRBD1 agrees at 8 bases. J lost 2 bases, V lost 1 base, and 4 bases had no gene match. CDR3 size: 16 residues. Germline V gene lookup returns CDR1 LNHDA and CDR2 SQIVND (reference sequence). DNA for the CDR3: TGTGCCAGTAGTATAGTAGGGGGACAGGGCAATCAGCCCCAGCATTTT. Amino acids: CASSIVGGQGNQPQHF. Using reference TRBV19 and TRBJ1-5 for the parts outside the CDR3, the full variable domain is DGGITQSPKYLFRKEGQNVTLSCEQNLNHDAMYWYRQDPGQGLRLIYYSQIVNDFQKGDIAEGYSVSREKKESFPLTVTSAQKNPTAFYLCASSIVGGQGNQPQHFGDGTRLSIL.

CDR3: CASSELPDLLNTGELFF. DNA for the CDR3: TGTGCCAGCAGTGAATTACCCGACTTACTGAACACCGGGGAGCTGTTTTTT. The rearrangement links TRBV25-1 to TRBJ2-2; D uncertain. Per germline, CDR1 MGHDK and CDR2 SYGVNS. The CDR3 sequence is 17 residues long. Deletions cut 1 base from V and 1 base from J, with 13 bases between.

V gene TRBV7-6 combines with J gene TRBJ2-3; 8 nucleotides line up with TRBD1. V gave up 2 bases and J gave up 3 bases; unmatched junction bases: 4. The CDR3 extends over 15 amino acids. CDR1 and CDR2 from the germline V gene are SGHVS and FNYEAQ. DNA of the CDR3: TGTGCCAGCAGCTTACCGCGGACAGGGACAGATACGCAGTATTTT. Amino acids: CASSLPRTGTDTQYF.

This sequence joins TRBV19 and TRBJ1-1; tentatively, D is TRBD1 (5 bases). The CDR3 is 13 residues long. The V gene's germline CDR1 is LNHDA and CDR2 SQIVND (reference sequence). The V end lost 5 bases, the J end lost 6 bases, and 13 bases lay between the germline ends. CDR3 DNA sequence: TGTGCCAGTAGTGCAAGACAGATATCTGAAGCTTTCTTT. Its protein product is CASSARQISEAFF.

There are a few counts of this clone. V usage is TRBV5-5 and J usage is TRBJ2-7; D may be TRBD1 (5 bases). The CDR3 loop spans 15 amino acids. Per the germline V gene, CDR1 is SGHKS and CDR2 is YYEKEE (reference sequence). Deletions cut 1 base from V and 4 bases from J, with 15 bases between. The CDR3 nucleotides are TGTGCCAGCAGCTTGACCCCCTCAGGGTCTTACGAGCAGTACTTC. It encodes CASSLTPSGSYEQYF. Variable domain in full (rest from reference TRBV5-5 and TRBJ2-7): DAGVTQSPTHLIKTRGQQVTLRCSPISGHKSVSWYQQVLGQGPQFIFQYYEKEERGRGNFPDRFSARQFPNYSSELNVNALLLGDSALYLCASSLTPSGSYEQYFGPGTRLTVT.

The chain has TRBV6-2 or TRBV6-3 and TRBJ2-2; weak D call: TRBD1 (6 bases). V was trimmed by 2 bases and J by 6 bases, leaving 10 bases between them. The CDR3 loop spans 14 amino acids. The V gene's germline CDR1 is MNHEY and CDR2 SVGEGT. CDR3 sequence: CASSYGQPSGELFF. CDR3 coding DNA: TGTGCCAGCAGTTACGGACAGCCTTCCGGGGAGCTGTTTTTT.

The chain is built from TRBV7-2 and TRBJ2-3; D gene uncertain. CDR1 and CDR2 (germline): SGHTA, FQGNSA. This CDR3 has 16 residues. V lost 3 bases and J 2 bases, leaving 15 bases between the germline ends. The CDR3 coding sequence is TGTGCCAGCAGCTTGTCGGCGCGAAGCCTCACAGATACGCAGTATTTT. Amino acid sequence: CASSLSARSLTDTQYF.

The V gene is TRBV7-9, the J gene TRBJ2-2; possibly TRBD1 for D (5 bases). V was pared by 5 bases and J by 5 bases, with 12 bases between. This CDR3 region has 14 residues. CDR1 and CDR2 from the germline V gene are SEHNR and FQNEAQ (reference sequence). CDR3 bases: TGTGCCAGCAGCCCTTCAGGGCGAACCGGGGAGCTGTTTTTT. This encodes CASSPSGRTGELFF.

Concerning this clone: The DNA is left out, because the CDR3 cannot be placed on it with certainty; the CDR3 is given as TCRdb lists it. The rearrangement links TRBV21-1 to TRBJ1-1; the D call TRBD1 from the table was never checked on the DNA. TRBV21-1 is a pseudogene locus. Both ends counted, the CDR3 spans 18 residues. The CDR3 here is CASSNVGQGAKGNTEAFF.